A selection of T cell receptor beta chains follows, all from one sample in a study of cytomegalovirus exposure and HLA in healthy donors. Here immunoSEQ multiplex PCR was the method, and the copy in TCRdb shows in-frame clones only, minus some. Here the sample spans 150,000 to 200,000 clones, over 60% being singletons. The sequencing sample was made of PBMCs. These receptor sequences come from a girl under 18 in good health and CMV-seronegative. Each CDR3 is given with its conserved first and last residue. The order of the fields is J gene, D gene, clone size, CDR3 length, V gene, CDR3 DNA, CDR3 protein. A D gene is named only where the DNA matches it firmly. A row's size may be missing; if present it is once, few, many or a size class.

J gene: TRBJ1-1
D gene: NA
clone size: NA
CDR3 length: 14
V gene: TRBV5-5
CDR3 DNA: TGTGCCAGCAGCCCGTGGGGGGAGAACACTGAAGCTTTCTTT
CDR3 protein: CASSPWGENTEAFF

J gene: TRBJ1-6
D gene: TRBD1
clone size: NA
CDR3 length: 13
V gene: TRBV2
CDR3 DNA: TGTGCCATTTTGAAGGGGGCTGGTTCACCCCTCCACTTT
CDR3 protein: CAILKGAGSPLHF

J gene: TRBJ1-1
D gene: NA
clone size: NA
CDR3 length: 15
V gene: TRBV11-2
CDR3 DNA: TGTGCCAGCAGCTTGGGCAACAGCGGGAACACTGAAGCTTTCTTT
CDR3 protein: CASSLGNSGNTEAFF

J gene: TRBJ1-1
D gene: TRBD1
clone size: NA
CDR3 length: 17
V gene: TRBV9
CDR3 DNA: TGTGCCAGCAGCGTTGGACAGGAGGTGAGGCGGAACACTGAAGCTTTCTTT
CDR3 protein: CASSVGQEVRRNTEAFF

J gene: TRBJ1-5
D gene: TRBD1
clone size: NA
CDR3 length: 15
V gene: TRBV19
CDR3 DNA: TGTGCCAGTAGTATAGACCTGACAGGGTTGGTGCCCCAGCATTTT
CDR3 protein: CASSIDLTGLVPQHF

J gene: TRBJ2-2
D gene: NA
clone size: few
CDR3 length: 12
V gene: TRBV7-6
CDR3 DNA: TGTGCCAGCAGCTTATCTACCGGGGAGCTGTTTTTT
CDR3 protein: CASSLSTGELFF

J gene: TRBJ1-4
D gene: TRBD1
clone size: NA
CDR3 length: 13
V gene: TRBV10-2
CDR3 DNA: TGCGCCAGCAGGGAGACAGGGGAGAAAAAACTGTTTTTT
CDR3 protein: CASRETGEKKLFF

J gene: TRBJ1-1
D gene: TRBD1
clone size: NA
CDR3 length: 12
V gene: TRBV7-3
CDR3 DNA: TGTGCCAGCAGCTTAAACAGGGGAAAAGCTTTCTTT
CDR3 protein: CASSLNRGKAFF

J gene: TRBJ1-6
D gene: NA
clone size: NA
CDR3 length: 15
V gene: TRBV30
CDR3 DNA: TGTGCCTGGAACAGGGCGGGGGTGGATAATTCACCCCTCCACTTT
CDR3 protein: CAWNRAGVDNSPLHF

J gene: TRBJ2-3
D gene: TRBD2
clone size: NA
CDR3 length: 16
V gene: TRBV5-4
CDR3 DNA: TGTGCCAGCAGCTTGGTAGCGGGGGGCCTGACAGATACGCAGTATTTT
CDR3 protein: CASSLVAGGLTDTQYF

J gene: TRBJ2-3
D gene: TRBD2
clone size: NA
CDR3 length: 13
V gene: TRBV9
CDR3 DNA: TGTGCCAGCAGTATAGCGGGGAAAGATACGCAGTATTTT
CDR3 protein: CASSIAGKDTQYF

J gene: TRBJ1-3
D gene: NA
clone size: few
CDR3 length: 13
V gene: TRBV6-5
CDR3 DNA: TGTGCCAGCAGTTACGTAGAAGGGGGAACCATATATTTT
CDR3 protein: CASSYVEGGTIYF

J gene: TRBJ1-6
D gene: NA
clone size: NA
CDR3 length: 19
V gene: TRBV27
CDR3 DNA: TGTGCCAGCAGTTTTTTCGGGTGGAGGGGCGCGACCCCTAATTCACCCCTCCACTTT
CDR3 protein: CASSFFGWRGATPNSPLHF

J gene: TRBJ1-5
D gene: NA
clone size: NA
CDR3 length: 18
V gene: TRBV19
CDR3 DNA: TGTGCCAGTAGCCCTCCCCGGGGGGTATGGGGTGGTCATCAGCCCCAGCATTTT
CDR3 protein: CASSPPRGVWGGHQPQHF

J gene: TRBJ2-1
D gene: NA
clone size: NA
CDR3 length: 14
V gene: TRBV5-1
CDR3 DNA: TGCGCCAGCAGCTTGACCACCCCGGGAAATGAGCAGTTCTTC
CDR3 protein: CASSLTTPGNEQFF

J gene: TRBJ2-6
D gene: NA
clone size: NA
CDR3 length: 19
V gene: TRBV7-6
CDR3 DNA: TGTGCCAGCAGCTTAGTAGGTGGACAGACGTACTCTGGGGCCAACGTCCTGACTTTC
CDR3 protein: CASSLVGGQTYSGANVLTF

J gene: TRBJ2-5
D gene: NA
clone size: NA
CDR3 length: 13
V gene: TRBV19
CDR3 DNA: TGTGCCAGCCAAAGAGACTGGTGGGAGACCCAGTACTTC
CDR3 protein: CASQRDWWETQYF

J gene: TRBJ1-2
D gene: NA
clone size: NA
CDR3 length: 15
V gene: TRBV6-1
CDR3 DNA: TGTGCCAGCAGTGAAGCGTCGGGGGGACACTATGGCTACACCTTC
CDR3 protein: CASSEASGGHYGYTF

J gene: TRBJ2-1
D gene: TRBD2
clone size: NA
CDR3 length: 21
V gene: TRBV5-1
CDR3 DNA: TGCGCCAGCAGCTACCGCAGGGTAATGGGACTAGCGGGGCCTTCGTACAATGAGCAGTTCTTC
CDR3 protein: CASSYRRVMGLAGPSYNEQFF

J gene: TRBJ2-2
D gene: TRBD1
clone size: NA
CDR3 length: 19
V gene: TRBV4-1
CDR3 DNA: TGCGCCAGCAGCCAAGATCCAGGAGATTGGACAGGGAACACCGGGGAGCTGTTTTTT
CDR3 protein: CASSQDPGDWTGNTGELFF

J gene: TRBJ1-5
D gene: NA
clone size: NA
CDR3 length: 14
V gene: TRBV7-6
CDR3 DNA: TGTGCCAGCAGCTCGGGGGGTGGGGGCCAGCCCCAGCATTTT
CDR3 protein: CASSSGGGGQPQHF

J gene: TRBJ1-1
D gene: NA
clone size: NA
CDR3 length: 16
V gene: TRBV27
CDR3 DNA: TGTGCCAGCAGTTTGAATGCGGGGCGATGGAACACTGAAGCTTTCTTT
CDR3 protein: CASSLNAGRWNTEAFF

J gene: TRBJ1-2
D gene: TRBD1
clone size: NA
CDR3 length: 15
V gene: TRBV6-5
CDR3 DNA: TGTGCCAGCTTTGAACAGGGGGTCGCAAACTATGGCTACACCTTC
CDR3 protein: CASFEQGVANYGYTF

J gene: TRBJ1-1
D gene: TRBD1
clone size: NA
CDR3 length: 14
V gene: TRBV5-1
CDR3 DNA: TGCGCCAGCAGCTTGGGTACAGGGGTGACTGAAGCTTTCTTT
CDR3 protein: CASSLGTGVTEAFF

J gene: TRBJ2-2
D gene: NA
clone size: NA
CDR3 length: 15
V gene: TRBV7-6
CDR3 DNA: TGTGCCAGCACTCCTGACGGAGTGAACACTGGGGAGCTGTTTTTT
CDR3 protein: CASTPDGVNTGELFF

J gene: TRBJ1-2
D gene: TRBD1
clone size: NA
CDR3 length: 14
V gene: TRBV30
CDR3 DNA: TGTGCCTGGAGAGGAGGGACAGGGTTTTATGGCTACACCTTC
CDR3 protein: CAWRGGTGFYGYTF

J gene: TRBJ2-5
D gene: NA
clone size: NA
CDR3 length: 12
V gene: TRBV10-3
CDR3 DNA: TGTGCCATCAGTGAGTTGGCAGAGACCCAGTACTTC
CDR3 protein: CAISELAETQYF

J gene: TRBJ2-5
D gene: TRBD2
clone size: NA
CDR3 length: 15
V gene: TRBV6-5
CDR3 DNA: TGTGCCAGCAGGACCCGGACTAGCGGGGGTGAGACCCAGTACTTC
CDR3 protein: CASRTRTSGGETQYF

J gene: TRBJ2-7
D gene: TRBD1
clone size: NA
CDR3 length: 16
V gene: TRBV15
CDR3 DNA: TGTGCCACCAGCAGAGCTGGGACAGGGGGCGCCTACGAGCAGTACTTC
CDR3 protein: CATSRAGTGGAYEQYF

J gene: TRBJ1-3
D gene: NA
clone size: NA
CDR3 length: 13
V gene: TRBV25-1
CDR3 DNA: TGTGCCAGCAGTGCAGGGGTGACGGGCCTCATATATTTT
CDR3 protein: CASSAGVTGLIYF

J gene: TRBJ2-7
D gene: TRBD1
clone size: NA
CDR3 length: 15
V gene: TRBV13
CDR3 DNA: TGTGCCAGCAGCGATAGGGGACAGGGGGTCTACGAGCAGTACTTC
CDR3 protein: CASSDRGQGVYEQYF

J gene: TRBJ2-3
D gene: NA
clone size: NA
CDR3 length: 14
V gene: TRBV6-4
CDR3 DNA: TGTGCCAGCAGTGGGGGAACCCAGGGTGATACGCAGTATTTT
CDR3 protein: CASSGGTQGDTQYF

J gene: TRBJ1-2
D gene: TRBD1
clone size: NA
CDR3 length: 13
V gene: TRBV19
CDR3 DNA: TGTGCCAGTAGCAGACAGGGTGTCGATGGCTACACCTTC
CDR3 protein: CASSRQGVDGYTF

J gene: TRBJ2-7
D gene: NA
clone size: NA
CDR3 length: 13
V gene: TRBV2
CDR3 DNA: TGTGCCAGCAGCGCGGGACAGTTCTACGAGCAGTACTTC
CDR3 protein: CASSAGQFYEQYF

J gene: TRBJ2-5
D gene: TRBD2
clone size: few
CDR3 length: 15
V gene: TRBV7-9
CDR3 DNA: TGTGCCAGCAGCTTCAGCGGGGGGGACCAAGAGACCCAGTACTTC
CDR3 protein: CASSFSGGDQETQYF

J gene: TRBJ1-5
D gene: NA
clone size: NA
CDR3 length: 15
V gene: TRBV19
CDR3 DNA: TGTGCCAGTATCTTAGAGAACAGGAGGGGTCAGCCCCAGCATTTT
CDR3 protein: CASILENRRGQPQHF

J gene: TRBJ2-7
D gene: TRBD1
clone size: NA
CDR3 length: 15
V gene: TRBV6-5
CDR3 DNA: TGTGCCAGCAGCCCCCAGGACAGGTCGTTCTACGAGCAGTACTTC
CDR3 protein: CASSPQDRSFYEQYF

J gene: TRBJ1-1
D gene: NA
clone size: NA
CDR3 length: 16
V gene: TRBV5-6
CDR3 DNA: TGTGCCAGCAGCTTGGGTGGTTTTGGAGGGAACACTGAAGCTTTCTTT
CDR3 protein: CASSLGGFGGNTEAFF

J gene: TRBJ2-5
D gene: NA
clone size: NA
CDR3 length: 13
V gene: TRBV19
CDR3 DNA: TGTGCCAGTAGTATCACAGGGAAGGAGACCCAGTACTTC
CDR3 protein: CASSITGKETQYF

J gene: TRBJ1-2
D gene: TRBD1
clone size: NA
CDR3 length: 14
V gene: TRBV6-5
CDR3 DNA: TGTGCCAGCAGTTTGACAGGGGGCGCCTATGGCTACACCTTC
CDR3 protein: CASSLTGGAYGYTF

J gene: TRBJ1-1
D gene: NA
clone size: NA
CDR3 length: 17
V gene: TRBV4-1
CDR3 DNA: TGCGCCAGCAGCCAAGATTGGGGGGTTATGATGAACACTGAAGCTTTCTTT
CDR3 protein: CASSQDWGVMMNTEAFF

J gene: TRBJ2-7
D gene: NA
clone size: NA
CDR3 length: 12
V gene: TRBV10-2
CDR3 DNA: TGCGCCAGCAGTGGGAGCTCCTACGAGCAGTACTTC
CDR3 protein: CASSGSSYEQYF

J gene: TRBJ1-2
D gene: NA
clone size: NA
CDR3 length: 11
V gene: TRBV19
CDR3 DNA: TGTGCCAGTAAGTCCCGAGGAGGCTACACCTTC
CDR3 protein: CASKSRGGYTF

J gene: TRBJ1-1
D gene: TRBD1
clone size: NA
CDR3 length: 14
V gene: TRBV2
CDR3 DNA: TGTGCCAGCAGAGGACAGGTTTGGAACACTGAAGCTTTCTTT
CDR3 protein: CASRGQVWNTEAFF

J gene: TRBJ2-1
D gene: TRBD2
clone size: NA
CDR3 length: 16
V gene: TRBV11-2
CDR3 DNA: TGTGCCAGCAGCTTAGGACTAGCGGGGGGGCCTATGCGGCAGTTCTTC
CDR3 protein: CASSLGLAGGPMRQFF

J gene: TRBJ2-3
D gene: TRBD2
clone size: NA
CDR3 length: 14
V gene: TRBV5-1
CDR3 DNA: TGCGCCAGCAGCTTTGGGACTAGTCAAGATACGCAGTATTTT
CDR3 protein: CASSFGTSQDTQYF

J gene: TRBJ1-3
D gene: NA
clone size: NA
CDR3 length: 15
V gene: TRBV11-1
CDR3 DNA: TGTGCCAGCAGCCCGATCAAGGCAGGGGAGTACACCATATATTTT
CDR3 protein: CASSPIKAGEYTIYF

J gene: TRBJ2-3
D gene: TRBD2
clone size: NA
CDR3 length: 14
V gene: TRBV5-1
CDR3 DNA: TGCGCCAGCAGTTACAGCGGGAACACAGATACGCAGTATTTT
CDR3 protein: CASSYSGNTDTQYF

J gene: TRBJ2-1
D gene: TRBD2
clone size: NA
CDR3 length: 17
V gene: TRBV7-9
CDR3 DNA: TGTGCCAGCAGCCTACTAGCGGGGGTCGCACCGGGCAATGAGCAGTTCTTC
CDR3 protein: CASSLLAGVAPGNEQFF

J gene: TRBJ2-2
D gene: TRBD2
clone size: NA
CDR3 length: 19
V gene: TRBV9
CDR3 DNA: TGTGCCAGCAGCCCCCATCCATGGGGTAGCGGGGGGGTAGCCGGGGAGCTGTTTTTT
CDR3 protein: CASSPHPWGSGGVAGELFF

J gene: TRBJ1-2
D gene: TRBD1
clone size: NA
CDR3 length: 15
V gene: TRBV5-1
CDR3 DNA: TGCGCCAGCAAATTTGACAGGGGAACTAACTATGGCTACACCTTC
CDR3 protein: CASKFDRGTNYGYTF

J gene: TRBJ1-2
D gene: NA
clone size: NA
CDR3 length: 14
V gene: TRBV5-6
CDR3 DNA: TGTGCCAGCAGCTTGGGGCAGGGGAACTATGGCTACACCTTC
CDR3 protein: CASSLGQGNYGYTF

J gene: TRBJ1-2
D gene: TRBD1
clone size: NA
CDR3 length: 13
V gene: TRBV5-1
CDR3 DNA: TGCGCCAGCAGCTTCCGGGACAGGGAGAGAAACACCTTC
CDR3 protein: CASSFRDRERNTF

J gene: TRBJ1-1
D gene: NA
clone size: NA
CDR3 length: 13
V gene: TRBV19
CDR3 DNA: TGTGCCAGTAGCCTCGCAGGCAACACTGAAGCTTTCTTT
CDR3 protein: CASSLAGNTEAFF

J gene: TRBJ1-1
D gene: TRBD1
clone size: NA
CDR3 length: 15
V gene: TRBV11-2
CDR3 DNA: TGTGCCAGCAGCCTTCGCAGACAGGGAAAGACTGAAGCTTTCTTT
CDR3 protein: CASSLRRQGKTEAFF

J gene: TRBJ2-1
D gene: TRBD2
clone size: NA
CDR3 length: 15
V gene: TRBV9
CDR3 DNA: TGTGCCAGCAGCGTTCGGGGGGGCGACAGCAATGAGCAGTTCTTC
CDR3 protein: CASSVRGGDSNEQFF

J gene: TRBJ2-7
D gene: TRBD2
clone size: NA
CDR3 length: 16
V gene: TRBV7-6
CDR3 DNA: TGTGCCAGCAGCTTAGCGATCGCTAGCGGGGTCTACGAGCAGTACTTC
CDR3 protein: CASSLAIASGVYEQYF

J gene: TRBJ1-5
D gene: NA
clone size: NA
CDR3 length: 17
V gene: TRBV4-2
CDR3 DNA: TGTGCCAGCAGCCAAAGTGACGGGGGATCAGTAAATCAGCCCCAGCATTTT
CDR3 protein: CASSQSDGGSVNQPQHF

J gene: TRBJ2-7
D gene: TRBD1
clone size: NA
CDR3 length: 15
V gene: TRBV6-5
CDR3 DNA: TGTGCCAGCAGTTACTCTGTGACAGGGGCGTCGGAGCAGTACTTC
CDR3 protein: CASSYSVTGASEQYF